This T cell receptor beta chain was recorded in a study of blood T cell repertoires in COVID-19. The overall study: Sample material is recorded as cDNA or gDNA derived from T cells, B-cell-depleted T cells, or PBMCs.

Participant age was roughly 18 to 95 years, and participants resided in around 24 US areas. Germline V gives CDR1 SQVTM, CDR2 ANQGSEA. The CDR3 totals 15 residues. The J segment lost 0 bases and the V segment lost 5 bases, leaving 5 bases of the junction unmatched. In the authors' methods: The assay estimated nucleated cells by amplifying reference gene primers. Libraries were prepared by immunoSEQ multiplex PCR; TCRdb keeps only in-frame clonotypes and omits some of them. Clonal size and the V and J genes are those of that table, whereas D and trimming came from the DNA. This sample has 230,000 or so clones, with about 86% found just once.

The sequencing input was PBMCs or T cells enriched from blood (not recorded which). The chain links TRBV29-1 to TRBJ2-1; 9 bases map to TRBD1. The receptor's source is a woman in her forties or fifties with acute COVID-19. The CDR3, as DNA: TGCAGCGTTCGGGACAGGGACAGCTCCTACAATGAGCAGTTCTTC. Amino acid sequence: CSVRDRDSSYNEQFF.